This T cell receptor beta chain was sequenced during a study of blood T cell repertoires in COVID-19 (dated by TCRdb to about 2020). In the study overall: Collaborator samples came from the United States, Italy and Spain and covered acute and convalescent phases of COVID-19. The material from the prospective study consisted of cDNA or gDNA derived from T cells, B-cell-depleted T cells, or PBMCs. Subjects who had been exposed to COVID-19, were actively infected with it, or had recovered from it provided the deeply sampled blood TCRbeta repertoires that made up the dataset. The repertoires were made available in a free public database intended to serve as a resource for research on the immune response to SARS-CoV-2. Samples came from the ongoing ImmuneRACE study (first 160 participants) plus 1,254 subjects from 6 global collaborators. The sample metadata nearly always contained a de-identified subject ID, COVID-19 status, age in years and sex. Where available, HLA class I and class II types were taken from metadata supplied by the sample provider and were not determined by assay-based typing.

A second Seattle source provided samples from volunteer blood donors who had recovered from COVID-19. Whole blood was collected in K2EDTA tubes by collaborating institutions according to the institutions' own protocols. Collaborator samples were shipped for TCRbeta analysis as frozen whole blood, isolated PBMCs, or DNA extracted from either sample type. The full study reports these points: The quantity of clinical and demographic metadata differed by source and by participant and was supplied without curation.

TCRbeta CDR3 regions were amplified from genomic DNA using the immunoSEQ Assay, a bias-controlled multiplex PCR. In the paper's pipeline: The number of nucleated cells in each sample was estimated by amplification of reference gene primers within the assay. To quantify the absolute abundance of each unique TCRbeta CDR3 rearrangement, sequence reads were collapsed and filtered. For each sample, productive Simpson clonality was calculated by taking the square root of Simpson's diversity index across productive rearrangements. The source is immuneACCESS, and TCRdb retained only in-frame sequences with V and J called. Part of the clones is not carried over; for the studies checked, unresolved V genes explain less than half of this, and the remainder is unexplained. D and trimming come from the DNA, and the V and J calls and clone size come from that table. The sample has roughly 260,000 clones on record, 88% of them singletons. 4% of the sample goes to the ten largest clones.

With respect to this clone: Its antigen remains undetermined. No base-level quality is on record; no much larger clone is a single base apart.

Counted from cysteine to phenylalanine, this CDR3 has 14 amino acids. Kept here is only the CDR3 DNA, which spans 42 bases and is read in frame from base 1. V was cut back by 2 bases and J by 8 bases, leaving a gap of 15 bases between them. CDR1 and CDR2 were assigned from the germline V gene (reference sequence) as SEHNR and FQNEAQ. The sequenced sample was peripheral blood. The TCR comes from a man in his fifties or sixties who had recovered from COVID-19. This receptor chain uses TRBV7-9 and TRBJ1-2, with no reliable assignment of the D segment. For the CDR3, the sequence is CASSLSLPAGGYTF. The DNA sequence is TGTGCCAGCAGCTTATCCCTCCCCGCGGGCGGCTACACCTTC. Outside the CDR3, residues come from the reference TRBV7-9 and TRBJ1-2 proteins, so the full variable domain is: DTGVSQNPRHKITKRGQNVTFRCDPISEHNRLYWYRQTLGQGPEFLTYFQNEAQLEKSRLLSDRFSAERPKGSFSTLEIQRTEQGDSAMYLCASSLSLPAGGYTFGSGTRLTVV.